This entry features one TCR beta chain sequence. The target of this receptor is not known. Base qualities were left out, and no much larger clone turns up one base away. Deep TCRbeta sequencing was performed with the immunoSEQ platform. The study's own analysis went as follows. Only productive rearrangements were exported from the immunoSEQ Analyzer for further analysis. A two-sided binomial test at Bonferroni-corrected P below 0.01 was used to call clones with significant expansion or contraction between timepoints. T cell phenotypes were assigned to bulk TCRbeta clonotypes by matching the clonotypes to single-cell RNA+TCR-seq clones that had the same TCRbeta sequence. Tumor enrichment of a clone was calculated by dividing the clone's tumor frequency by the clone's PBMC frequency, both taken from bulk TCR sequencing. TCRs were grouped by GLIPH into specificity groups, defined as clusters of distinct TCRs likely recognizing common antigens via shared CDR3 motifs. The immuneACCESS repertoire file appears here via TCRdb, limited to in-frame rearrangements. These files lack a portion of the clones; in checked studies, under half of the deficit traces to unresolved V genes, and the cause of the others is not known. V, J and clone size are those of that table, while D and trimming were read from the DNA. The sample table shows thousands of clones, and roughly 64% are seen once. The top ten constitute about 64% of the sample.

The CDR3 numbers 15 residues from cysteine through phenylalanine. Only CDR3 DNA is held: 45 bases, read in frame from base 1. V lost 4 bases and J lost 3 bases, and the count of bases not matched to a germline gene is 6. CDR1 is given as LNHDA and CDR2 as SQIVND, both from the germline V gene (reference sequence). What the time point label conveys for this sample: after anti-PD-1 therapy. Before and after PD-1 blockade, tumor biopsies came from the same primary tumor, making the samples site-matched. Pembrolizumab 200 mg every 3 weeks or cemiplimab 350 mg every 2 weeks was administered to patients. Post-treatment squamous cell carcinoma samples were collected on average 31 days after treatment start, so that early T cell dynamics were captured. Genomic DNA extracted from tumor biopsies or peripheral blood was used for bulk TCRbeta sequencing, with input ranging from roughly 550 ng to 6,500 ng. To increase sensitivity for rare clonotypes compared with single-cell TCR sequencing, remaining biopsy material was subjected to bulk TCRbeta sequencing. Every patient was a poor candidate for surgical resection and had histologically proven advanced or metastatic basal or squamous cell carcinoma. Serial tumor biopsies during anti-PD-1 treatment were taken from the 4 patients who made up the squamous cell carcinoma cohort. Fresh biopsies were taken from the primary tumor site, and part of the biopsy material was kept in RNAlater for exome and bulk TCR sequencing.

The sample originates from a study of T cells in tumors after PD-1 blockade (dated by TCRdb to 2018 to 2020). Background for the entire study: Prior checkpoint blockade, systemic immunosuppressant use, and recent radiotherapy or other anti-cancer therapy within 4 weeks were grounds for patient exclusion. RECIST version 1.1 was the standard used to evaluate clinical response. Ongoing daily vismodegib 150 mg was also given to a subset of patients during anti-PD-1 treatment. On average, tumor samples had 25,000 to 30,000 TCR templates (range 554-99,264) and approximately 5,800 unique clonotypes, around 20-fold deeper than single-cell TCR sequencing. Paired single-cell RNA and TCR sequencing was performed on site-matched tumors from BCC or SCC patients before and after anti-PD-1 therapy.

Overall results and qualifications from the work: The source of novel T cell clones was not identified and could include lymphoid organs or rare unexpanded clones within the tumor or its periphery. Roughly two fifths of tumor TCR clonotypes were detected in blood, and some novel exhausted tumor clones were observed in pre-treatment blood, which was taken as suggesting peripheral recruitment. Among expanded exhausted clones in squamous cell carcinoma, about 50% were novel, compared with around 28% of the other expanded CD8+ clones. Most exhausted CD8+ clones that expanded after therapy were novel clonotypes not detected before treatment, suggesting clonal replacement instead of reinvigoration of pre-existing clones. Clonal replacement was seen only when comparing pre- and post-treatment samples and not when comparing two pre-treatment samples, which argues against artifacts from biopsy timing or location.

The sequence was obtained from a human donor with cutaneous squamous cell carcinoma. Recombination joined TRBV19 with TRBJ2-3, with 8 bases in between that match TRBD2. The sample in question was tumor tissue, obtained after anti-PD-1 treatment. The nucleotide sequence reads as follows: TGTGCCAGTAGTAACAGCGGGGGAAGAACAGATACGCAGTATTTT. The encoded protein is CASSNSGGRTDTQYF. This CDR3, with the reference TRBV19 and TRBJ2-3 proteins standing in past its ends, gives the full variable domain DGGITQSPKYLFRKEGQNVTLSCEQNLNHDAMYWYRQDPGQGLRLIYYSQIVNDFQKGDIAEGYSVSREKKESFPLTVTSAQKNPTAFYLCASSNSGGRTDTQYFGPGTRLTVL.